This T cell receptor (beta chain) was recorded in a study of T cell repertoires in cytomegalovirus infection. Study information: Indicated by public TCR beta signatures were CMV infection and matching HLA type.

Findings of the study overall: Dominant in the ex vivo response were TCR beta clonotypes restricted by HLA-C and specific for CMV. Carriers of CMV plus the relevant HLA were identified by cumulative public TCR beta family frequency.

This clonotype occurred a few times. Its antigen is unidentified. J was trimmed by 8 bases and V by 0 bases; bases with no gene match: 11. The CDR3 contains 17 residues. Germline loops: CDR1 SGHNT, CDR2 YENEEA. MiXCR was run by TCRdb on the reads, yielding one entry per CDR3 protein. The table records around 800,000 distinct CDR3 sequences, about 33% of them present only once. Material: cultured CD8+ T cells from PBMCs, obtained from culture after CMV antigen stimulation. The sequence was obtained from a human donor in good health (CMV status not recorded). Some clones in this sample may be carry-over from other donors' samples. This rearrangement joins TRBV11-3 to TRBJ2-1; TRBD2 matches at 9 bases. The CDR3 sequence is CASSLDASGDSFDEQFF. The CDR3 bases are TGTGCCAGCAGCTTAGATGCTAGCGGGGATTCGTTCGATGAGCAGTTCTTC.